The rows below give T cell receptor beta chains drawn from one sample of a study of beta chain features in type 1 diabetes. Here immunoSEQ multiplex PCR was the method, and the copy in TCRdb shows in-frame clones only, minus some. The sample lists 810,000 or so clones, around a sixth occurring once. Sequenced material: naive CD4+ T cells from blood. Receptors originate from a woman under 30 in good health. The CDR3 runs from the conserved cysteine through the conserved F or W. Fields, in order: J gene, V gene, D gene, clone size, CDR3 DNA, CDR3 protein. The D gene is left open where the match is weak. For some rows the clone size is stated as once, few or many, or as a class when expanded; others skip it.

TRBJ2-1	TRBV9	TRBD2	-	TGTGCCAGCAGCGTAGGCCCGGGGACTAGCGGTTCGAGCTCCTACAATGAGCAGTTCTTC	CASSVGPGTSGSSSYNEQFF
TRBJ2-4	TRBV5-4	-	-	TGTGCCAGCAGCCACCCAACAAAAACCAAAAACATTCAGTACTTC	CASSHPTKTKNIQYF
TRBJ2-5	TRBV18	-	-	TGTGCCAGCTCACCTGTGGGGGGCCCGATACTCCAAGAGACCCAGTACTTC	CASSPVGGPILQETQYF
TRBJ1-1	TRBV19	-	few	TGTGCCAGTAGTAGTACGGTGAACACTGAAGCTTTCTTT	CASSSTVNTEAFF
TRBJ2-4	TRBV28	-	few	TGTGCCAGCTGGAGCCCAACCGGAAACATTCAGTACTTC	CASWSPTGNIQYF
TRBJ2-7	TRBV6-5	-	-	TGTGCCAGCAGTTACTCCGGGAACTACTACGAGCAGTACTTC	CASSYSGNYYEQYF
TRBJ2-3	TRBV5-4	TRBD1	few	TGTGCCAGCAGCACCGGACAGGGTCTGCCGAGACGGAATACGCAGTATTTT	CASSTGQGLPRRNTQYF
TRBJ2-1	TRBV2	-	few	TGTGCCAGCAGCGTGACAGGGACTTCCTACAATGAGCAGTTCTTC	CASSVTGTSYNEQFF
TRBJ1-4	TRBV11-2	-	-	TGTGCCAGCAGCTTAAGTGGCGAAAAACTGTTTTTT	CASSLSGEKLFF
TRBJ2-5	TRBV5-4	TRBD2	-	TGTGCCAGCAGCGCGGGGACTATACAAGAGACCCAGTACTTC	CASSAGTIQETQYF
TRBJ2-7	TRBV7-8	TRBD2	few	TGTGCCAGCAGCTTGGGAGGGGCCCTAAACTCCTACGAGCAGTACTTC	CASSLGGALNSYEQYF
TRBJ2-7	TRBV7-2	-	few	TGTGCCAGCAGCTTCAGCGCGACCGAGCAGTACTTC	CASSFSATEQYF
TRBJ1-5	TRBV18	-	few	TGTGCCAGCTCAGAGCAAGGCGGTGGTTATCAGCCCCAGCATTTT	CASSEQGGGYQPQHF
TRBJ1-5	TRBV19	-	few	TGTGCCAGTAGTTCCGCAGGGACTAGTCAGCCCCAGCATTTT	CASSSAGTSQPQHF
TRBJ1-5	TRBV5-1	-	-	TGCGCCAGCAGCCAAACAGGGATGGCAAATCAGCCCCAGCATTTT	CASSQTGMANQPQHF
TRBJ2-1	TRBV7-6	-	few	TGTGCCAGCAGCTTCCTCCCTCCCTCCGGGCGGGGCACCTACAATGAGCAGTTCTTC	CASSFLPPSGRGTYNEQFF
TRBJ2-1	TRBV9	-	-	TGTGCCAGCAGCGTGGGTCTCGAAACCTACAATGAGCAGTTCTTC	CASSVGLETYNEQFF
TRBJ1-2	TRBV28	-	-	TGTGCCAGCAGTTTCATAAAAACGCGTGGCTACACCTTC	CASSFIKTRGYTF
TRBJ1-2	TRBV14	-	-	TGTGCCAGCAGCCCCTCTTGGACAGAGGGCCTTGGCTACACCTTC	CASSPSWTEGLGYTF
TRBJ2-1	TRBV11-1	-	-	TGTGCCAGCAGCCGTGCGTACAGGGAGGGGCAGTTCTTC	CASSRAYREGQFF
TRBJ2-7	TRBV18	-	-	TGTGCCAGCTCACCATACGTTACAGGCGACGAGCAGTACTTC	CASSPYVTGDEQYF
TRBJ2-3	TRBV13	TRBD2	-	TGTGCCAGCAGCTCCCGGGGGGCAGATACGCAGTATTTT	CASSSRGADTQYF
TRBJ2-2	TRBV7-6	-	few	TGTGCCAGCAGCTTAAGTTTCGGGGAGCTGTTTTTT	CASSLSFGELFF
TRBJ2-1	TRBV2	TRBD1	few	TGTGCCAGCAGGGGGGACAGGTTGAGCTCCTACAATGAGCAGTTCTTC	CASRGDRLSSYNEQFF
TRBJ1-4	TRBV18	-	few	TGTGCCAGCTCACCAAGGGGCCGGGAAAAACTGTTTTTT	CASSPRGREKLFF
TRBJ2-1	TRBV7-9	-	-	TGTGCCAGCAGCCCCGCGGAGAGCTACAATGAGCAGTTCTTC	CASSPAESYNEQFF
TRBJ1-5	TRBV19	TRBD1	few	TGTGCCAGTAGTATGGGACAGCTAAATCAGCCCCAGCATTTT	CASSMGQLNQPQHF
TRBJ2-3	TRBV6-5	-	-	TGTGCCAGCAGTCCCCGTGAGGGGAATACGCAGTATTTT	CASSPREGNTQYF
TRBJ2-7	TRBV28	-	-	TGTGCCAGCAGAGCTACGATTGACGAGCAGTACTTC	CASRATIDEQYF
TRBJ1-5	TRBV2	-	-	TGTGCCAGCAGTCGTACCGGGACATACGTCCAGAGCAATCAGCCCCAGCATTTT	CASSRTGTYVQSNQPQHF
TRBJ2-5	TRBV13	-	-	TGTGCCAGCAGCCCAAATCCGCTAGAGACCCAGTACTTC	CASSPNPLETQYF
TRBJ2-7	TRBV5-1	TRBD2	few	TGCGCCAGCAGCCCCAGCGGGATCATCTACGAGCAGTACTTC	CASSPSGIIYEQYF
TRBJ2-5	TRBV7-9	-	-	TGTGCCAGCCAACTCGGACAGAGGGAGTACCAAGAGACCCAGTACTTC	CASQLGQREYQETQYF
TRBJ1-2	TRBV28	-	-	TGTGCCAGTGCCGGTGGGGGGCGAGGTAGGGATGGCTACACCTTC	CASAGGGRGRDGYTF
TRBJ2-3	TRBV5-1	TRBD2	few	TGCGCCAGCAGCTTGTCTAGCGGGAGAAATACGCAGTATTTT	CASSLSSGRNTQYF
TRBJ2-1	TRBV18	TRBD2	-	TGTGCCAGCTCACCGACTAGCGGGGCCTACAATGAGCAGTTCTTC	CASSPTSGAYNEQFF
TRBJ2-3	TRBV29-1	-	-	TGCAGCGTTGTCCTGCCGGCAGGTTCCGATACGCAGTATTTT	CSVVLPAGSDTQYF
TRBJ2-2	TRBV25-1	-	-	TGTGCCAGCAGTGAAACGGGCCGGGCCGGGGAGCTGTTTTTT	CASSETGRAGELFF
TRBJ1-5	TRBV7-2	-	-	TGTGCCAGCAGCTTAGAGAACAGGCAGCCCCAGCATTTT	CASSLENRQPQHF
TRBJ1-4	TRBV29-1	TRBD1	-	TGCAGCGTTGAAAAGGACAGGGGTAATGAAAAACTGTTTTTT	CSVEKDRGNEKLFF
TRBJ1-5	TRBV5-6	-	few	TGTGCCAGCAGCTTAGGGTGGGGGAGCAATCAGCCCCAGCATTTT	CASSLGWGSNQPQHF
TRBJ2-2	TRBV11-2	-	-	TGTGCCAGCAGCTTATGGGGTCCCACGGGGAGGGAGCTGTTTTTT	CASSLWGPTGRELFF
TRBJ2-2	TRBV18	-	-	TGTGCCAGCTCACCCAGGGGCGACACCGGGGAGCTGTTTTTT	CASSPRGDTGELFF
TRBJ2-3	TRBV7-3	-	few	TGTGCCAGCAGCTTACAGGCTAGCACAAATCGGGATACGCAGTATTTT	CASSLQASTNRDTQYF
TRBJ2-2	TRBV4-2	-	few	TGTGCCAGCAGCCAAGGGACTTTTTTAGCCCCCCGCGGGGACACCGGGGAGCTGTTTTTT	CASSQGTFLAPRGDTGELFF
TRBJ2-1	TRBV6-5	-	-	TGTGCCAGCAGACTCAATACCGGCGGCTACAATGAGCAGTTCTTC	CASRLNTGGYNEQFF
TRBJ2-7	TRBV27	-	few	TGTGCCAGCAGTTTTACAGTCTCCTACGAGCAGTACTTC	CASSFTVSYEQYF
TRBJ2-7	TRBV2	TRBD1	-	TGTGCCAGCAGTGAATTGACAGGGAGCAACGAGCAGTACTTC	CASSELTGSNEQYF
TRBJ2-3	TRBV5-4	TRBD2	-	TGTGCCAGCAGCTTGGCGGGGGGGCCCGATACGCAGTATTTT	CASSLAGGPDTQYF
TRBJ2-7	TRBV9	-	-	TGTGCCAGCAGCGAAGGCGCAGTGGCCCCCTACGAGCAGTACTTC	CASSEGAVAPYEQYF
TRBJ2-3	TRBV10-3	-	few	TGTGCCATCAGATCCAGTGGGGGCCCCACAGATACGCAGTATTTT	CAIRSSGGPTDTQYF
TRBJ2-5	TRBV5-1	TRBD2	-	TGCGCCAGCAGCTTTAGCGGGAGACGGGGGGAGACCCAGTACTTC	CASSFSGRRGETQYF
TRBJ2-1	TRBV18	-	-	TGTGCCAGCTCACGGACAGAGGAGTCCGATGAGCAGTTCTTC	CASSRTEESDEQFF
TRBJ1-2	TRBV29-1	-	few	TGCAGCGTTGACAGGGGAGGCTATGGCTACACCTTC	CSVDRGGYGYTF